This TCR beta chain was documented in a study of cytomegalovirus exposure and HLA in healthy donors. This clone was detected only a few times. The PCR employed 60 Vbeta primers together with 13 Jbeta primers. Sequencing was performed with immunoSEQ multiplex PCR; in TCRdb, only in-frame clones are kept and a portion is missing. The sample has some 200,000 clones; 82% are singletons. This CDR3 contains 11 residues. Germline V gene sequence: CDR1 SQVTM, CDR2 ANQGSEA. Trimming took off 0 bases at V and 13 bases at J, with 12 bases between the two ends. The gene calls are TRBV29-1 and TRBJ1-1, with D hard to call. This sequence originates from a woman aged 35 to 49 in good health and CMV-seronegative. Specimen: PBMCs. DNA of the CDR3: TGCAGCGTTGAAGATCTTGGTAAGAGTTTCTTT. This gives the protein CSVEDLGKSFF.